The clone carrying this T cell receptor beta chain showed up many times. The sample originates from a study of T cells in Graves' hyperthyroidism and ophthalmopathy. The investigators amplified TCR beta CDR3 regions from RNA transcripts. The TCR CDR3 first-round RT-PCR relied on the HTBI primer set. TCRdb itself ran the multiplex PCR reads through MiXCR, one entry per CDR3 protein. The sample carries fewer than 350,000 distinct CDR3 sequences, nearly 15% recorded once. The CDR3 loop spans 12 amino acids. The V and J ends lost 7 bases and 7 bases, in that order; junction bases with no gene match: 9. CDR1 and CDR2 (germline): SQVTM, ANQGSEA.

Sequenced sample: blood. This TCR came from a woman in her forties or fifties with Graves' hyperthyroidism that later progressed to Graves' ophthalmopathy. The rearrangement joins TRBV29-1 to TRBJ1-2; 7 bases are a match to TRBD1. CDR3: CSAATGSVGYTF. In DNA form, the CDR3 reads TGCAGCGCCGCGACAGGGTCGGTTGGCTACACCTTC.